This TCR beta chain was sequenced for a study of blood T cell repertoires in COVID-19. The overall study: Some COVID-19 samples were acute and others convalescent; all came from the United States, Italy and Spain. Sources were T cells, B-cell-depleted T cells, or PBMCs; the material itself was cDNA or gDNA.

V lost 7 bases and J lost 5; bases outside the gene matches: 5. Per the germline V gene, CDR1 is SQVTM and CDR2 is ANQGSEA. The CDR3 is 12 amino acids. Methods used by the authors: Amplification with reference gene primers provided the estimates of nucleated cell counts. Profiling relied on immunoSEQ multiplex PCR, and the TCRdb table lists in-frame clones only, not all of them. V and J calls and clone size are those listed in that table; D and trimming were worked out from the DNA. The data show 190,000 or so clones, with just under 90% seen just once and 5.5% to 8% held by the top ten. The rearrangement uses TRBV29-1 and TRBJ2-5, with 9 bases lining up with TRBD2. This TCR was recovered from a man aged 55 to 70 who had recovered from COVID-19. The sequencing sample was made of peripheral blood. CDR3 bases: TGCAGCGCTGGGACTAGCCGGGAGACCCAGTACTTC. The encoded protein is CSAGTSRETQYF.